This T cell receptor (beta chain) was recorded in a study of cytomegalovirus exposure and HLA in healthy donors. Concerning this clone itself: Its antigen is unidentified.

Notes on the study in general: When analyzed later, a missense DCLRE1C variant was found to be linked to TCR beta V- and J-gene trimming. Researchers reported that a few CMV-associated chains were confirmed in vitro as CMV antigen-specific. The study listed 164 cytomegalovirus-associated TCR beta chains.

A multiplex PCR was run with 60 Vbeta primers and 13 Jbeta primers. Sequenced by immunoSEQ multiplex PCR; TCRdb stores in-frame clones only, minus some. Seen here are about 130,000 clones, 78% observed once, and the top ten hold roughly 1.9%. The CDR3 consists of 12 residues. The germline V gene has CDR1 ENHRY and CDR2 SYGVKD. V shed 7 bases, J shed 3 bases, and the junction held 2 bases outside the gene matches. This chain joins TRBV10-3 and TRBJ1-1, with 7 bases aligning to TRBD1. Material: PBMCs. The source is a woman aged 40 to 49 in good health and CMV-seronegative. The CDR3 nucleotides read TGTGCCATCAACCAGGGGGACACTGAAGCTTTCTTT. Translation: CAINQGDTEAFF.